Listed below are T cell receptor beta chains from one sample, sequenced in a study of T-cell memory formation after mild COVID-19. TCRdb fed the 5' RACE reads into MiXCR, producing one record per CDR3 protein. Of about 470,000 distinct CDR3 sequences in the sample, around a sixth were seen once. Sequences were obtained from PBMCs or a T cell subset sorted from them (not recorded which). The receptors derive from an adult woman who had mild COVID-19 (a few samples of this study predate the infection). Cell type and time point are not known. Each CDR3 is given with its conserved first and last residue. The D gene is left open where the match is weak. Expanded clones get a size class; other rows say once, few or many, or leave the size out.

j_call clone_size d_call v_call cdr3_nt cdr3_aa
TRBJ2-1 few TRBD2 TRBV12-3/TRBV12-4 TGTGCCAGCACCTCATGGGAGGGGAATTACAATGAGCAGTTCTTC CASTSWEGNYNEQFF
TRBJ2-1 NA TRBD2 TRBV20-1 TGCAGTGCTAGAGATCCGACTAGCGGGAGTTACAATGAGCAGTTCTTC CSARDPTSGSYNEQFF
TRBJ1-4 NA TRBD1 TRBV7-9 TGTGCCAGCAGGGGCCCGACAGGGGGTCCAAATGAAAAACTGTTTTTT CASRGPTGGPNEKLFF
TRBJ1-1 NA NA TRBV4-2 TGTGCCAGCAGCCAAGACGGGGGCCGCGGAGCTTTCTTT CASSQDGGRGAFF
TRBJ1-1 few NA TRBV7-9 TGTGCCAGCAGCTTAGAAGGGATAGACACTGAAGCTTTCTTT CASSLEGIDTEAFF
TRBJ2-1 few NA TRBV19 TGTGCCAGCGACTGGGGGAATTCGGACAATGAGCAGTTCTTC CASDWGNSDNEQFF
TRBJ2-1 few TRBD2 TRBV6-2/TRBV6-3 TGTGCCAGCAGTTACTCCTCGGGAGGGTGGCGTGAGCAGTTCTTC CASSYSSGGWREQFF
TRBJ2-2 many TRBD2 TRBV20-1 TGCAGTGCTAGAGATGTACTAGCGGGGGGCCCCGGGGAGCTGTTTTTT CSARDVLAGGPGELFF
TRBJ1-4 few TRBD1 TRBV7-2 TGTGCCAGCAGCGCCCGGGACAGGGGTTTCGAAAAACTGTTTTTT CASSARDRGFEKLFF
TRBJ2-7 NA NA TRBV7-6 TGTGCCAGCAGCTTAGGGGGCAGGGGTACGATGGTCGAGCAGTACTTC CASSLGGRGTMVEQYF
TRBJ1-2 NA TRBD1 TRBV20-1 TGCAGTGCTAGAGGGGACAGGGAAGATGGCTACACCTTC CSARGDREDGYTF